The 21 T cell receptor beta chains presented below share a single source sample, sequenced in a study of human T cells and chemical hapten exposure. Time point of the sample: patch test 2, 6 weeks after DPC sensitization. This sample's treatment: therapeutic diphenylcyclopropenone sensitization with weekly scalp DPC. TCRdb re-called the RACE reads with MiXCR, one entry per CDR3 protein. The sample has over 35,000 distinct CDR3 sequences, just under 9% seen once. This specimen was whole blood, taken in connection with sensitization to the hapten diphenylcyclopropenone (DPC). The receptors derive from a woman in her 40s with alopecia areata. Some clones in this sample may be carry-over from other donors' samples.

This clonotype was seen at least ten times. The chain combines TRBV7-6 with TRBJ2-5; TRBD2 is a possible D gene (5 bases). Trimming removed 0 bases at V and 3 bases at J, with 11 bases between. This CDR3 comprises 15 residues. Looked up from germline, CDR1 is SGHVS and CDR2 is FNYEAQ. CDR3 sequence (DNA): TGTGCCAGCAGCTTAGCCAGGCGGGCCGAAGAGACCCAGTACTTC. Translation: CASSLARRAEETQYF.

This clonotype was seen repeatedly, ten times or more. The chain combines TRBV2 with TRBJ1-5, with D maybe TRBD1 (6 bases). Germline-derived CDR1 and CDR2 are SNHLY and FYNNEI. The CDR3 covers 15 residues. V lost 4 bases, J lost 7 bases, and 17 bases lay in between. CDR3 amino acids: CASSGQTTGAQPQHF. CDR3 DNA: TGTGCCAGCAGTGGACAAACGACAGGAGCCCAGCCCCAGCATTTT.

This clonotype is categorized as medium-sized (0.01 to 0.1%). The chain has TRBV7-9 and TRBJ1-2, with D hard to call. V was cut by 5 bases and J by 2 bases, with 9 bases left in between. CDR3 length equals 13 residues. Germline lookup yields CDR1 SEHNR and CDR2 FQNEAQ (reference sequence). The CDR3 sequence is CASSPTLNYGYTF. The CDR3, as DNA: TGTGCCAGCAGCCCGACACTAAACTATGGCTACACCTTC.

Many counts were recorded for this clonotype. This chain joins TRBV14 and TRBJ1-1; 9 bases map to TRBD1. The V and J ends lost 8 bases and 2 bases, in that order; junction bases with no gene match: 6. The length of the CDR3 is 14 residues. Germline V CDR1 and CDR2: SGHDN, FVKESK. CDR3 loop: CASSRQGGNTEAFF. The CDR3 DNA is TGTGCCAGCTCACGACAGGGGGGAAACACTGAAGCTTTCTTT.

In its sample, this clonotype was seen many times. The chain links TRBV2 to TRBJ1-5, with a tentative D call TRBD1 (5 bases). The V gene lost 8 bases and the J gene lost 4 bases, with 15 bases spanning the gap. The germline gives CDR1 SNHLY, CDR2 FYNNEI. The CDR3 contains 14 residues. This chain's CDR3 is CASRPDGGNQPQHF. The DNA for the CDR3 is TGTGCCAGCCGCCCTGATGGGGGGAATCAGCCCCAGCATTTT.

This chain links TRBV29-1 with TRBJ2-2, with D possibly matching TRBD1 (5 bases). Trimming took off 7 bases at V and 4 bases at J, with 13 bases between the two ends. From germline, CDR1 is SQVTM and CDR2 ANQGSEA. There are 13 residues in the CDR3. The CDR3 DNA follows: TGCAGCGCCTGGGGCACTGGCACCGGGGAGCTGTTTTTT. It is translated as CSAWGTGTGELFF.

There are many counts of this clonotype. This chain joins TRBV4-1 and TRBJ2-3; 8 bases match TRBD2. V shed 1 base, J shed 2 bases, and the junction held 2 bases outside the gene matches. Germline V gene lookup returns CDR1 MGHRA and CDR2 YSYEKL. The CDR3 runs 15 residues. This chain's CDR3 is CASSQVGLDTDTQYF. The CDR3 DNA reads TGCGCCAGCAGCCAAGTGGGACTAGACACAGATACGCAGTATTTT.

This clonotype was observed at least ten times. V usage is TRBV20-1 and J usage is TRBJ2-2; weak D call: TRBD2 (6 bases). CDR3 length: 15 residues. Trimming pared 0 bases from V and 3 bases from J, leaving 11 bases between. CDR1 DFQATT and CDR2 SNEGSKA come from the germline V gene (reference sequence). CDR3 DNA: TGCAGTGCTAGAGATCAACTAGCCCACACCGGGGAGCTGTTTTTT. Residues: CSARDQLAHTGELFF.

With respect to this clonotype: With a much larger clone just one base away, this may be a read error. This CDR3 reads CASSPGTTNEQLF. The CDR3 DNA reads TGTGCCAGCAGTCCGGGGACTACCAATGAGCAGTTGTTC. The chain links TRBV2 to TRBJ2-1, with 7 nucleotides matching TRBD2. This CDR3 spans 13 amino acids. The germline CDR1 and CDR2 sequences are SNHLY and FYNNEI.

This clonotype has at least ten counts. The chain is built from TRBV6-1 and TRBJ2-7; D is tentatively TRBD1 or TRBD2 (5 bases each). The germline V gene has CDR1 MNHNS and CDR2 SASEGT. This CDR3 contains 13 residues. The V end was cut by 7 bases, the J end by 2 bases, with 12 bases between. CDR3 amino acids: CASIRDVAYEQYF. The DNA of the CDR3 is TGTGCCAGCATCCGGGACGTAGCCTACGAGCAGTACTTC.

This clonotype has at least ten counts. CDR3 loop: CASSFGNTEAFF. DNA for the CDR3: TGTGCCAGCAGCTTCGGAAACACTGAAGCTTTCTTT. J is TRBJ1-1 and V is TRBV7-6; no clear D gene. V lost 3 bases and J lost 2, with 4 bases in between. Germline V gene lookup returns CDR1 SGHVS and CDR2 FNYEAQ. The CDR3 has 12 amino acids. The whole variable domain, remainder taken from reference TRBV7-6 and TRBJ1-1, is GAGVSQSPRYKVTKRGQDVALRCDPISGHVSLYWYRQALGQGPEFLTYFNYEAQQDKSGLPNDRFSAERPEGSISTLTIQRTEQRDSAMYRCASSFGNTEAFFGQGTRLTVV.

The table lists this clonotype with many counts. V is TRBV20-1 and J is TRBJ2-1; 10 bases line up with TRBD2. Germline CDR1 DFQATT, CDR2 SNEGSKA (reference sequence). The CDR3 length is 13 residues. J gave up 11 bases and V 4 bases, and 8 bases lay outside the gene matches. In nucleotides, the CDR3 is TGCAGTGCTAAAACTAGCGGGGCGGGTCAGCAGTTCTTC. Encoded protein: CSAKTSGAGQQFF.

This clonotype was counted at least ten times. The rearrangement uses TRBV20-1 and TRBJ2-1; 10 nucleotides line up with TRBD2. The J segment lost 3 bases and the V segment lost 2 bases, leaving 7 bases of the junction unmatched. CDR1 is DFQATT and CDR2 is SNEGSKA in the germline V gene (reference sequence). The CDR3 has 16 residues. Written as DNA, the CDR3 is TGCAGTGCTAGAAATCTAGCGGGGGCAGTCTACAATGAGCAGTTCTTC. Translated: CSARNLAGAVYNEQFF.

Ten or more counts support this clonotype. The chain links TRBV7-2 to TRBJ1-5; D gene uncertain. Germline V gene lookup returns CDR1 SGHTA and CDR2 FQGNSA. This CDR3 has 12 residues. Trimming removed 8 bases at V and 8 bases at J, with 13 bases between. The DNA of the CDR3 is TGTGCCAGCTCTTATTCGTATGAGCCCCAGCATTTT. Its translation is CASSYSYEPQHF.

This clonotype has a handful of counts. CDR3 region: CATSRVAVHEQFF. The CDR3 coding sequence is TGTGCCACCAGCAGAGTTGCGGTCCATGAGCAGTTCTTC. V gene TRBV15 combines with J gene TRBJ2-1, with D hard to call. V lost 1 base and J lost 8, with 9 bases in between. The CDR3 is 13 residues long. Per germline, CDR1 LNHNV and CDR2 YYDKDF (reference sequence).

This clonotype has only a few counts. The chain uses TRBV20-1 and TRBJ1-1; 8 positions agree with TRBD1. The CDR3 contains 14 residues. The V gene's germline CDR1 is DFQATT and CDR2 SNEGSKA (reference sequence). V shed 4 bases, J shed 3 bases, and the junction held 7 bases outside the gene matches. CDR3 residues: CSAKEQGGDTEAFF. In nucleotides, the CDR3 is TGCAGTGCTAAAGAACAGGGGGGGGACACTGAAGCTTTCTTT.

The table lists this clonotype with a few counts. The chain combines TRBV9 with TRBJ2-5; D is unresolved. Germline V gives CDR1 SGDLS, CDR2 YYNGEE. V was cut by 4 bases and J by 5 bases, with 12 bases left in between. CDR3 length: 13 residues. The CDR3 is CASSPDGWETQYF. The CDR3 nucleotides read TGTGCCAGCAGCCCGGACGGCTGGGAGACCCAGTACTTC.

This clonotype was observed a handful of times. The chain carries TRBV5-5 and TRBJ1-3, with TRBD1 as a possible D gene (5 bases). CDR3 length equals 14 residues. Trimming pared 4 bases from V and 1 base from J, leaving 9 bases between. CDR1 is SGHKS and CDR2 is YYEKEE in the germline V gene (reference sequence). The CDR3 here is CASSRGESGNTIYF. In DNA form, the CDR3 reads TGTGCCAGCAGCAGAGGGGAGTCTGGAAACACCATATATTTT.

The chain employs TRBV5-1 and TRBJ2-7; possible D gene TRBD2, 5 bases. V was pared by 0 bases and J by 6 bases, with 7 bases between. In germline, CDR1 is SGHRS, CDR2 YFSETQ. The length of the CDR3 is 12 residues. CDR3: CASSLDRGEQYF. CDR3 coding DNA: TGCGCCAGCAGCTTGGATCGGGGCGAGCAGTACTTC.

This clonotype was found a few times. CDR3 nucleotide sequence: TGTGCCTCGAGACAGGGCAGCCTACAAGAGACCCAGTACTTC. Its translation: CASRQGSLQETQYF. The gene calls are TRBV7-2 and TRBJ2-5, with TRBD1 matching 7 bases. V shed 11 bases and J 2 bases; nucleotides not matched to a gene: 11. The CDR3 runs to 14 residues. The germline V gene has CDR1 SGHTA and CDR2 FQGNSA.

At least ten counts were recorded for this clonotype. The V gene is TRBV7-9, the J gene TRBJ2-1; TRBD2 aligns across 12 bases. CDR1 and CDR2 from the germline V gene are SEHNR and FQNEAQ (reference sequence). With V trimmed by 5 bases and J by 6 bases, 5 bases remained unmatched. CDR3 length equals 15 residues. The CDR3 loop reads CASSPSGGAANEQFF. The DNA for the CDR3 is TGTGCCAGCAGCCCTAGCGGGGGGGCCGCCAATGAGCAGTTCTTC.